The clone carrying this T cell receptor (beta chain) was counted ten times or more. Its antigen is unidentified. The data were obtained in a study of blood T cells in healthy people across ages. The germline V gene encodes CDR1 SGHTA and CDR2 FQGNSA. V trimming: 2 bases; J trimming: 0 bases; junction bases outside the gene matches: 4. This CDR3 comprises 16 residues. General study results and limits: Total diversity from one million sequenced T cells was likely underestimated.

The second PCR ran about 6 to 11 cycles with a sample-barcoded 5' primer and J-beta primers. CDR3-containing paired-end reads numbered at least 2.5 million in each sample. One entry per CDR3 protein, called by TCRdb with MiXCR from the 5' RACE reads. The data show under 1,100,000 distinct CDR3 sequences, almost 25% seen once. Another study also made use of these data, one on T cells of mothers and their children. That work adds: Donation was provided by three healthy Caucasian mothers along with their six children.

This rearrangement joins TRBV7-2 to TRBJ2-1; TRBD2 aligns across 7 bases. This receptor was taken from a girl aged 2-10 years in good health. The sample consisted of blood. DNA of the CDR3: TGTGCCAGCAGCTTAATTGGACTAGGCTCCTACAATGAGCAGTTCTTC. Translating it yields CASSLIGLGSYNEQFF.